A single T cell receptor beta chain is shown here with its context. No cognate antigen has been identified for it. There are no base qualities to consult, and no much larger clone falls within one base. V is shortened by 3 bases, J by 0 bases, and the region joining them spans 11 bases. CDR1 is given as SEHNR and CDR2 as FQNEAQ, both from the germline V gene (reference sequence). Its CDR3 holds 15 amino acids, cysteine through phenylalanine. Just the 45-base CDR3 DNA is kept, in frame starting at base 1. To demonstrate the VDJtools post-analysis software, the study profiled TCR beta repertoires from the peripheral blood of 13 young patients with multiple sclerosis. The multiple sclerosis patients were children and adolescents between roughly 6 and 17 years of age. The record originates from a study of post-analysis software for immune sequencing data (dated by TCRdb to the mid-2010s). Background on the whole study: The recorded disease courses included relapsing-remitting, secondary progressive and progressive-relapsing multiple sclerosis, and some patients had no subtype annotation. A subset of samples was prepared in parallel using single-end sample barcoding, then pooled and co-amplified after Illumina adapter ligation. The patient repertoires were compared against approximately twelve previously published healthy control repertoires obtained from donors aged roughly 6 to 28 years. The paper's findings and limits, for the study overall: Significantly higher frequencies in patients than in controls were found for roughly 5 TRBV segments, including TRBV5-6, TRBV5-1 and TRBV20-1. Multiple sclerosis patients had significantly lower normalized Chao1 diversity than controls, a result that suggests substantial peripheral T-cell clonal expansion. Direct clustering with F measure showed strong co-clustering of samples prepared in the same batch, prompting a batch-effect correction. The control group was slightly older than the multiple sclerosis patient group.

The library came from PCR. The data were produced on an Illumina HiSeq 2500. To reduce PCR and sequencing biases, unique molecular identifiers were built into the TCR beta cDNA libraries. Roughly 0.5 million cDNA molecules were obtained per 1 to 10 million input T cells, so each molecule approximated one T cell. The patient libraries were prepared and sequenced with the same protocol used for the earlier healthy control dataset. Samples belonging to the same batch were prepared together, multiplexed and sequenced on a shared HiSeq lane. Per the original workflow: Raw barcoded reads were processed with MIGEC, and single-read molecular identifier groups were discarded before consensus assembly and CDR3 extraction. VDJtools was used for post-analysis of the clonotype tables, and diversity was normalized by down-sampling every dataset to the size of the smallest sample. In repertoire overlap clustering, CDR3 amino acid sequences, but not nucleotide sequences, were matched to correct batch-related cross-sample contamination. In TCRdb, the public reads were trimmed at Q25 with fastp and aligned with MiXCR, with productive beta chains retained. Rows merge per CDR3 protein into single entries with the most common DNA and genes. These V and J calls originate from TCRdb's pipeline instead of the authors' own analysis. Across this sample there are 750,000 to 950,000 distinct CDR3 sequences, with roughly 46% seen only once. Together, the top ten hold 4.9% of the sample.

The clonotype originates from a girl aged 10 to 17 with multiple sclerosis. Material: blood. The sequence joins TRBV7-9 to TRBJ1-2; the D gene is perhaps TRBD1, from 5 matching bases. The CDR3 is CASSFQGISNYGYTF. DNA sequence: TGTGCCAGCAGCTTCCAGGGAATCTCTAACTATGGCTACACCTTC. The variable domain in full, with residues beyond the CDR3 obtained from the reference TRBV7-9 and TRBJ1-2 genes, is DTGVSQNPRHKITKRGQNVTFRCDPISEHNRLYWYRQTLGQGPEFLTYFQNEAQLEKSRLLSDRFSAERPKGSFSTLEIQRTEQGDSAMYLCASSFQGISNYGYTFGSGTRLTVV.